A single sample is the source of the 13 T cell receptor beta chains below, sequenced in a study of blood T cell repertoires in COVID-19. Measured with immunoSEQ multiplex PCR; TCRdb has only the in-frame clones, and not every one. The data contain fewer than 150,000 clones, less than 85% of them singletons. What was sequenced was PBMCs or T cells enriched from blood (not recorded which). The receptors were gathered from a young woman who had been exposed to COVID-19.

In its sample, this clone was seen a few times. J is TRBJ2-7 and V is TRBV7-2; 9 bases map to TRBD2. The CDR3 has 16 amino acids. CDR1 and CDR2 from the germline V gene are SGHTA and FQGNSA. J was trimmed by 3 bases and V by 1 base; bases with no gene match: 7. CDR3 in DNA: TGTGCCAGCAGCTTAGATTGGCGGGAGGGAGTCTACGAGCAGTACTTC. Residues: CASSLDWREGVYEQYF.

The J gene is TRBJ2-2, the V gene TRBV7-3, with 11 bases fitting TRBD2. Germline values: CDR1 SGHTA, CDR2 FQGTGA. V was clipped by 5 bases and J by 5 bases; unmatched bases: 4. This CDR3 spans 15 amino acids. CDR3 sequence: CASSVAGGGTGELFF. DNA of the CDR3: TGTGCCAGCAGCGTAGCGGGAGGGGGAACCGGGGAGCTGTTTTTT.

The rearrangement links TRBV30 to TRBJ2-7, with TRBD2 as a possible D gene (6 bases). Germline CDR1 and CDR2: GTSNPN and SVGIG (reference sequence). The CDR3 is made up of 13 amino acids. Trimming cost V 3 bases and J 4 bases, with 13 bases left between them. As DNA, the CDR3 is TGTGCCTGGAGGAGGGACTTAGGATACGAGCAGTACTTC. Translation: CAWRRDLGYEQYF.

J is TRBJ1-1 and V is TRBV13, with 8 bases matching TRBD1. J gave up 2 bases and V 1 base, and 6 bases lay outside the gene matches. This CDR3 is built from 16 residues. Germline-derived CDR1 and CDR2 are PRHDT and FYEKMQ (reference sequence). CDR3 sequence: CASSLESTGANTEAFF. The DNA for the CDR3 is TGTGCCAGCAGCTTAGAATCGACAGGGGCAAACACTGAAGCTTTCTTT.

The chain joins TRBV5-1 to TRBJ2-3; 8 nucleotides align to TRBD2. The length of the CDR3 is 14 residues. CDR1 is SGHRS and CDR2 is YFSETQ in the germline V gene. The trim removed 6 bases at V and 5 bases at J, leaving 8 bases unmatched. This CDR3 reads CASMIGRAGDTQYF. The CDR3 DNA reads TGCGCCAGCATGATCGGGAGGGCCGGAGATACGCAGTATTTT.

CDR3 coding DNA: TGCGCCAGCAGCCTCCGACAGCTAACTGGGGCCAACGTCCTGACTTTC. Translation: CASSLRQLTGANVLTF. The chain employs TRBV5-1 and TRBJ2-6; D is perhaps TRBD1 (5 bases). V gave up 4 bases and J gave up 2 bases, with 13 bases separating them. The CDR3 has 16 amino acids. From germline, CDR1 is SGHRS and CDR2 YFSETQ.

The chain couples TRBV28 to TRBJ1-2, with D possibly TRBD1 on 5 matching bases. The germline CDR1 and CDR2 sequences are MDHEN and SYDVKM. V lost 2 bases and J lost 4, with 17 bases in between. This CDR3 is built from 16 residues. The CDR3 sequence: CASSLTGRAGSYGYTF. In DNA form, the CDR3 reads TGTGCCAGCAGTTTAACAGGAAGGGCGGGGTCCTATGGCTACACCTTC.

In its sample, this clone was seen a few times. The V gene is TRBV9, the J gene TRBJ1-5, with D perhaps TRBD1 (5 bases). CDR3 size: 14 residues. V dropped 5 bases and J dropped 6 bases, with 15 bases sitting between them. Looked up from germline, CDR1 is SGDLS and CDR2 is YYNGEE. The CDR3 nucleotides read TGTGCCAGCAGTCCAGGGTATAGGGGTCAGCCCCAGCATTTT. Its protein product is CASSPGYRGQPQHF.

The chain employs TRBV7-8 and TRBJ1-2; TRBD1 is a possible D gene (5 bases). CDR3 length equals 13 residues. The V gene lost 1 base and the J gene lost 5 bases, with 8 bases spanning the gap. Germline V gene sequence: CDR1 SGHVS, CDR2 FQNEAQ. This CDR3 is CASSLDRRYGYTF. The CDR3 coding sequence is TGTGCCAGCAGCTTAGACAGGCGGTATGGCTACACCTTC. The variable domain in full, with the rest retrieved from reference TRBV7-8 and TRBJ1-2, is GAGVSQSPRYKVAKRGQDVALRCDPISGHVSLFWYQQALGQGPEFLTYFQNEAQLDKSGLPSDRFFAERPEGSVSTLKIQRTQQEDSAVYLCASSLDRRYGYTFGSGTRLTVV.

This chain joins TRBV3-1 (or the pseudogene TRBV3-2) and TRBJ2-7; 7 nucleotides agree with TRBD2. Germline CDR1 is LGHDT and CDR2 is YNNKEL (reference sequence). V was pared by 1 base and J by 1 base, with 7 bases of the junction left unmatched. The CDR3 length is 16 residues. DNA for the CDR3: TGTGCCAGCAGCCAAGTAGGAGCGGGACGATCCTACGAGCAGTACTTC. Encoded protein: CASSQVGAGRSYEQYF.

The J gene is TRBJ2-7, the V gene TRBV7-3; 7 bases are shared with TRBD2. CDR3 size: 15 residues. V dropped 2 bases and J dropped 0; count of bases not matched to a gene: 4. Germline V gene lookup returns CDR1 SGHTA and CDR2 FQGTGA. The DNA for the CDR3 is TGTGCCAGCAGCTTAGCGGGAGATGGCTCCTACGAGCAGTACTTC. This encodes CASSLAGDGSYEQYF.

V usage is TRBV10-3 and J usage is TRBJ1-2; D is uncertain. V gave up 4 bases and J gave up 9 bases, with 12 bases separating them. The germline V gene encodes CDR1 ENHRY and CDR2 SYGVKD. The CDR3 extends over 12 amino acids. The CDR3 here is CAISGAGESYTF. For the CDR3, the DNA is TGTGCCATCAGTGGGGCCGGGGAAAGCTACACCTTC.

This clone was seen many times. This chain joins TRBV28 and TRBJ1-2; D unresolved. The CDR3 extends over 11 amino acids. The germline gives CDR1 MDHEN, CDR2 SYDVKM. Trimming took 3 bases from V and 7 from J, leaving 6 bases between them. The CDR3 region is CASSFRGGYTF. The CDR3, as DNA: TGTGCCAGCAGTTTCCGGGGTGGCTACACCTTC.